This T cell receptor (beta chain) originates from a study of CD8 T cells in ankylosing spondylitis. Overall study results and limits: Both synovial fluid and blood in reactive arthritis had previously been reported to carry some motif variants. Reports say disease-linked clones showed up significantly more in matched ankylosing spondylitis synovial fluid.

Of note for this clonotype: Its antigen is unidentified.

Germline V gene sequence: CDR1 SGHRS, CDR2 YFSETQ. CDR3 length: 12 amino acids. Trimming took 4 bases from V and 7 from J, leaving 12 bases between them. TCRdb analysed the 5' RACE reads with MiXCR anew, one entry per CDR3 protein. The sample has about 360,000 distinct CDR3 sequences, roughly 22% seen once. Source material: blood, either unsorted or a sorted T cell fraction (not recorded which). The chain combines TRBV5-1 with TRBJ2-7, with a possible D match to TRBD1 (5 bases). This receptor was obtained from a male donor with ankylosing spondylitis or in good health (not recorded which). In DNA, the CDR3 is TGCGCCAGCAGCGACAGTATGGGGGAGCAGTACTTC. It translates to CASSDSMGEQYF.